The 27 T cell receptor beta chains reported below all come from one sample, sequenced in a study of blood T cells in healthy people across ages. Then a second PCR, running about 6 to 12 cycles, was carried out with a sample-barcoded 5' primer and a J-beta primer mix. TCRdb fed the 5' RACE reads into MiXCR, producing one record per CDR3 protein. The data show hundreds of thousands of distinct CDR3 sequences, over 25% seen once. A further study also used this sample, focusing on T cells of mothers and their children.

Sequenced sample: blood. The receptors come from a boy aged 2 to 9 in good health.

V and J are TRBV7-2 and TRBJ1-3; 8 nucleotides line up with TRBD1. Germline loops: CDR1 SGHTA, CDR2 FQGNSA. The CDR3 is made up of 16 amino acids. Trimming took 5 bases from V and 2 from J; bases not matched to a gene: 8. CDR3 in amino acids: CASSPGTGRTGNTIYF. The DNA of the CDR3 is TGTGCCAGCAGCCCGGGGACAGGCAGAACTGGAAACACCATATATTTT.

Comments on this clonotype: It is likely a read error, because the conserved phenylalanine at the end of the CDR3 is missing. The chain recombines TRBV27 with TRBJ2-6; D not certain. The ends were cut back, 6 bases at V and 0 bases at J, with 9 bases in the middle. This CDR3 spans 15 amino acids. Germline CDR1 MNHEY, CDR2 SMNVEV (reference sequence). The CDR3 here is CASRALGSGANVLTL. The CDR3 DNA sequence: TGTGCCAGCAGGGCCTTAGGCTCTGGGGCCAACGTCCTGACTTTG.

This sequence joins TRBV5-1 and TRBJ1-2; 11 bases line up with TRBD1. The CDR3 covers 15 residues. Germline-derived CDR1 and CDR2 are SGHRS and YFSETQ. Trimming removed 4 bases from V and 4 bases from J; junction bases left unmatched: 6. CDR3 residues: CASSPGQGAIYGYTF. The CDR3 nucleotides are TGCGCCAGCAGCCCAGGACAGGGGGCGATCTATGGCTACACCTTC.

This clonotype occurred a few times. This chain joins TRBV7-9 and TRBJ1-1; D gene uncertain. The V end lost 5 bases, the J end lost 6 bases, and 19 bases lay between the germline ends. Germline CDR1 and CDR2: SEHNR and FQNEAQ (reference sequence). This CDR3 spans 15 amino acids. CDR3 sequence: CASSQTEGRAAEAFF. Written as DNA, the CDR3 is TGTGCCAGCAGCCAGACCGAAGGAAGGGCGGCTGAAGCTTTCTTT.

This clonotype appeared a few times. The chain uses TRBV11-2 and TRBJ2-2; D ambiguous. Germline V gives CDR1 SGHAT, CDR2 FQNNGV. Trimming took 0 bases from V and 3 from J, leaving 2 bases between them. The CDR3 sequence is 13 residues long. The CDR3, as DNA: TGTGCCAGCAGCTTAGAACACACCGGGGAGCTGTTTTTT. As protein: CASSLEHTGELFF. Combining the CDR3 with reference TRBV11-2 and TRBJ2-2 gives the whole variable domain EAGVAQSPRYKIIEKRQSVAFWCNPISGHATLYWYQQILGQGPKLLIQFQNNGVVDDSQLPKDRFSAERLKGVDSTLKIQPAKLEDSAVYLCASSLEHTGELFFGEGSRLTVL.

V and J are TRBV5-1 and TRBJ2-7, with 9 bases lining up with TRBD1. The CDR3 is 15 amino acids. J lost 4 bases, V lost 4 bases, and 9 bases had no gene match. The germline CDR1 and CDR2 sequences are SGHRS and YFSETQ. The CDR3 here is CASSLTTGTGYEQYF. DNA of the CDR3: TGCGCCAGCAGCCTGACCACCGGGACAGGGTACGAGCAGTACTTC.

The chain uses TRBV3-1 and TRBJ2-4; 9 bases are shared with TRBD2. Germline values: CDR1 LGHDT, CDR2 YNNKEL (reference sequence). This CDR3 spans 19 amino acids. V gave up 1 base and J gave up 1 base; unmatched junction bases: 11. Written as DNA, the CDR3 is TGTGCCAGCAGCCAAGTAGCGGGAGCCAACGGGGGGGCCAAAAACATTCAGTACTTC. This sequence encodes CASSQVAGANGGAKNIQYF.

The rearrangement joins TRBV9 to TRBJ2-5; possible D gene TRBD1, 6 bases. The germline gives CDR1 SGDLS, CDR2 YYNGEE. V was shortened by 4 bases and J by 7 bases, with 23 bases between the two germline ends. This CDR3 has 16 amino acids. CDR3 in DNA: TGTGCCAGCAGCCCCCGAGTGGGGGCATTATCAGGGACCCAGTACTTC. Its translation: CASSPRVGALSGTQYF. Full variable domain (rest looked up from reference TRBV9 and TRBJ2-5): DSGVTQTPKHLITATGQRVTLRCSPRSGDLSVYWYQQSLDQGLQFLIQYYNGEERAKGNILERFSAQQFPDLHSELNLSSLELGDSALYFCASSPRVGALSGTQYFGPGTRLLVL.

This clonotype was observed a handful of times. The rearrangement links TRBV11-2 to TRBJ2-5, with D possibly being TRBD1 (6 bases). The CDR3 has 16 residues. Trimming took 0 bases from V and 5 from J, leaving 16 bases between them. Germline V gene sequence: CDR1 SGHAT, CDR2 FQNNGV. This chain's CDR3 is CASSLELVGAQETQYF. The CDR3 DNA sequence: TGTGCCAGCAGCTTAGAACTAGTGGGGGCTCAGGAGACCCAGTACTTC.

This clonotype was seen more than once but under ten times. The rearrangement joins TRBV11-2 to TRBJ2-5; D possibly corresponds to TRBD2 (6 bases). The J call may be wrong; the DNA end is better matched by TRBJ2-7. This CDR3 comprises 16 residues. Per germline, CDR1 SGHAT and CDR2 FQNNGV. CDR3 in DNA: TGTGCCAGCAGCTCCCTTAGCGGAAGATCTCAGTACGAGCAGTACTTC. Protein: CASSSLSGRSQYEQYF.

CDR3 coding DNA: TGTGCCACGGGGACAGCAAACACCATATATTTT. It is translated as CATGTANTIYF. The V gene is TRBV10-3, the J gene TRBJ1-3, with TRBD1 matching over 7 bases. Per the germline V gene, CDR1 is ENHRY and CDR2 is SYGVKD. CDR3 size: 11 residues. After removal of 10 bases from V and 6 bases from J, the junction contained 3 bases not matched to a gene.

This clonotype has only a few counts. The chain has TRBV6-1 and TRBJ2-6; 10 bases are a match to TRBD2. The germline V gene encodes CDR1 MNHNS and CDR2 SASEGT. This CDR3 contains 18 residues. V shed 6 bases and J 2 bases; nucleotides not matched to a gene: 10. The CDR3 nucleotides read TGTGCCAGCAGGCGCGCGGCTAGCGGGAGTACTGGGGCCAACGTCCTGACTTTC. Translating gives CASRRAASGSTGANVLTF.

The J gene is TRBJ2-7, the V gene TRBV2, with 9 nucleotides matching TRBD1. V lost 3 bases to trimming and J lost 7 bases; unmatched junction nucleotides: 7. This CDR3 has 14 amino acids. Germline V gene sequence: CDR1 SNHLY, CDR2 FYNNEI. CDR3 sequence reads: CASSDGDRVWEQYF. The CDR3 DNA reads as TGTGCCAGCAGTGACGGGGACAGGGTGTGGGAGCAGTACTTC.

This clonotype appeared a few times. The rearrangement uses TRBV6-5 and TRBJ2-1; TRBD2 might be the D (5 bases). With 6 bases removed from V and 7 bases from J, the gap between germline ends came to 19 bases. CDR1 and CDR2 from the germline V gene are MNHEY and SVGAGI. The CDR3 is made up of 15 amino acids. CDR3 region: CASRDLGVPGNEQFF. The CDR3 DNA reads TGTGCCAGCAGGGACCTCGGGGTGCCAGGTAATGAGCAGTTCTTC.

This clonotype has more than one count but fewer than ten. The rearrangement uses TRBV6-1 and TRBJ2-2, with 9 bases that match TRBD2. This CDR3 region has 19 residues. V lost 7 bases, J lost 0 bases, and 15 bases stayed unmatched. CDR1 and CDR2 from the germline V gene are MNHNS and SASEGT. As DNA, the CDR3 is TGTGCCAGCACTCGCTCAGGGCTAGCGGGGCCCGCGAACACCGGGGAGCTGTTTTTT. Amino acids: CASTRSGLAGPANTGELFF.

This chain uses TRBV7-9 with TRBJ2-5, with D perhaps matching TRBD1 (6 bases). CDR1 is SEHNR, CDR2 FQNEAQ, per germline (reference sequence). Trimming shortened V by 2 bases and J by 1 base, and 11 bases separated the two germline ends. The CDR3 spans 15 residues. The CDR3 protein is CASSLLTGSQETQYF. Here the CDR3 DNA reads TGTGCCAGCAGCTTATTGACAGGTTCCCAAGAGACCCAGTACTTC.

In this sample, this clonotype turned up once. The rearrangement links TRBV5-1 to TRBJ2-5, with TRBD2 as a possible D gene (5 bases). This CDR3 is 16 amino acids long. The V and J ends lost 4 bases and 2 bases respectively, with 18 bases between them. Germline assignment: CDR1 SGHRS and CDR2 YFSETQ. In nucleotides, the CDR3 is TGCGCCAGCAGCGTCGGATTCGGACTGGGACAAGAGACCCAGTACTTC. Protein: CASSVGFGLGQETQYF.

The CDR3 is CASSRTGRVYEQYF. The CDR3 DNA reads as TGTGCCAGCAGTCGGACGGGAAGAGTGTACGAGCAGTACTTC. The rearrangement links TRBV6-5 to TRBJ2-7; D is perhaps TRBD2 (5 bases). Looked up from germline, CDR1 is MNHEY and CDR2 is SVGAGI. The CDR3 has 14 residues. V dropped 5 bases and J dropped 4 bases, with 15 bases sitting between them.

The CDR3 DNA sequence: TGCAGTGCTAGAGGATCCGGGGAGGGGCTTAAAGAGACCCAGTACTTC. It translates to CSARGSGEGLKETQYF. This chain uses TRBV20-1 with TRBJ2-5; 7 bases are a match to TRBD2. This CDR3 has 16 amino acids. V shed 1 base and J 3 bases; nucleotides not matched to a gene: 11. Germline loops: CDR1 DFQATT, CDR2 SNEGSKA (reference sequence).

This clonotype came up a few times. V usage is TRBV7-6 and J usage is TRBJ2-1; no firm D call. Germline CDR1 and CDR2: SGHVS and FNYEAQ. This CDR3 spans 16 amino acids. Trimming left V 0 bases short and J 4 bases short, with 13 bases between. DNA of the CDR3: TGTGCCAGCAGCTTAGCGCCTGTGATCTCATACAATGAGCAGTTCTTC. This translates into CASSLAPVISYNEQFF. Based on the CDR3 plus reference TRBV7-6 and TRBJ2-1, the full variable domain is GAGVSQSPRYKVTKRGQDVALRCDPISGHVSLYWYRQALGQGPEFLTYFNYEAQQDKSGLPNDRFSAERPEGSISTLTIQRTEQRDSAMYRCASSLAPVISYNEQFFGPGTRLTVL.

In this sample, this clonotype turned up a few times. J is TRBJ1-1 and V is TRBV29-1, with D possibly TRBD1 on 6 matching bases. V dropped 6 bases and J dropped 6 bases, with 11 bases sitting between them. CDR1 is SQVTM and CDR2 is ANQGSEA in the germline V gene. The CDR3 is made up of 11 amino acids. The CDR3 spells CSVEQGAEAFF. The CDR3 DNA is TGCAGCGTCGAACAGGGCGCTGAAGCTTTCTTT.

This chain connects TRBV11-2 to TRBJ1-4; D is perhaps TRBD1 (5 bases). The CDR3 consists of 13 residues. The V and J ends lost 8 bases and 5 bases respectively, with 12 bases between them. The germline V gene has CDR1 SGHAT and CDR2 FQNNGV. CDR3 in amino acids: CASQGRGNEKLFF. The CDR3 DNA reads TGTGCCAGCCAGGGACGGGGGAATGAAAAACTGTTTTTT.

This clonotype came up a few times. The chain is built from TRBV4-3 and TRBJ2-7; 7 nucleotides align to TRBD1. Per germline, CDR1 LGHNA and CDR2 YSLEER. V lost 0 bases, J lost 2 bases, and 4 bases stayed unmatched. The CDR3 runs to 15 residues. CDR3 loop: CASSQEGDSAYEQYF. As DNA, the CDR3 is TGCGCCAGCAGCCAAGAGGGGGACAGCGCCTACGAGCAGTACTTC.

This clonotype occurred many times. The rearrangement joins TRBV7-9 to TRBJ1-1; D possibly corresponds to TRBD1 (6 bases). From germline, CDR1 is SEHNR and CDR2 FQNEAQ (reference sequence). The CDR3 runs 12 residues. The V end was cut by 2 bases, the J end by 8 bases, with 9 bases between. The CDR3 nucleotides are TGTGCCAGCAGCTTAATCGGGACAGAAGCTTTCTTT. Translated, it gives CASSLIGTEAFF.

This clonotype was seen more than once but under ten times. This rearrangement joins TRBV10-3 to TRBJ2-1; D may be TRBD2 (6 bases). Germline CDR1 reads ENHRY; CDR2 reads SYGVKD. Trimming took off 1 base at V and 10 bases at J, with 11 bases between the two ends. The CDR3 is 13 residues long. The CDR3 bases are TGTGCCATCAGTGAGTGGGACTCAGCCGAGCAGTTCTTC. Translation: CAISEWDSAEQFF.

This chain joins TRBV10-3 and TRBJ2-5; 7 nucleotides align to TRBD1. The junction had 6 bases not matched to a gene; V was cut back by 2 bases and J by 3 bases. CDR1 and CDR2 (germline): ENHRY, SYGVKD. This CDR3 region has 15 residues. The CDR3 bases are TGTGCCATCAGTGAGCCGGACAGGTCAGAAGAGACCCAGTACTTC. This sequence encodes CAISEPDRSEETQYF.

The gene calls are TRBV28 and TRBJ2-2, with D perhaps TRBD2 (6 bases). Looked up from germline, CDR1 is MDHEN and CDR2 is SYDVKM. Trimming removed 6 bases at V and 5 bases at J, with 22 bases between. The CDR3 sequence is 17 residues long. In DNA form, the CDR3 reads TGTGCCAGCAGACGGGACTTCAACCCGGGTCGGACCGGGGAGCTGTTTTTT. This gives the protein CASRRDFNPGRTGELFF.